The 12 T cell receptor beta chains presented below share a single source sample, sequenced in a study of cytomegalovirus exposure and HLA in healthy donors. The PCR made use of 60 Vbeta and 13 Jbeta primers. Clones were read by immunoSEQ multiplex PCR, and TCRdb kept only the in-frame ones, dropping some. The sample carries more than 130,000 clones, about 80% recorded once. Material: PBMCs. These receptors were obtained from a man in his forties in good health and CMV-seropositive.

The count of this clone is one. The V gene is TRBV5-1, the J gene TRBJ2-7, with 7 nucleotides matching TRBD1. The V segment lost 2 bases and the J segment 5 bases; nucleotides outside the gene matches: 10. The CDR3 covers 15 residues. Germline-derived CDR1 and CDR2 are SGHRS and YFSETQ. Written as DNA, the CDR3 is TGCGCCAGCAGCTTAATGGGTCAGGGGGAAAACGAGCAGTACTTC. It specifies CASSLMGQGENEQYF.

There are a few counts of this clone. CDR3 sequence (DNA): TGTGCCAGCAGCTTAGGGGCTAGCGGGGTCTCCTCCTACAATGAGCAGTTCTTC. Its protein product is CASSLGASGVSSYNEQFF. The chain links TRBV7-3 to TRBJ2-1; 9 positions agree with TRBD2. CDR3 length: 18 residues. Germline CDR1 reads SGHTA; CDR2 reads FQGTGA. V shed 2 bases and J 0 bases; nucleotides not matched to a gene: 8.

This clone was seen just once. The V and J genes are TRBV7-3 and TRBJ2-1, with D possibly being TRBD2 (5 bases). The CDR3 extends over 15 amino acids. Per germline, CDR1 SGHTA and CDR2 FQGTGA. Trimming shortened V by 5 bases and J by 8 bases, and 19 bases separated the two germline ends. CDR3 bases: TGTGCCAGCAGCGAAGAGGACTCGTCTTTGGATGAGCAGTTCTTC. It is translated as CASSEEDSSLDEQFF.

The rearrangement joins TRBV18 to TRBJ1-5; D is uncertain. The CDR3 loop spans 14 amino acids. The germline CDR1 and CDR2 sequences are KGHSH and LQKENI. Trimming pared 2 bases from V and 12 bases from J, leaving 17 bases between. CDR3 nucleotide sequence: TGTGCCAGCTCACCAGAGAGGCTTCATCCGCTCCAGCATTTT. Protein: CASSPERLHPLQHF.

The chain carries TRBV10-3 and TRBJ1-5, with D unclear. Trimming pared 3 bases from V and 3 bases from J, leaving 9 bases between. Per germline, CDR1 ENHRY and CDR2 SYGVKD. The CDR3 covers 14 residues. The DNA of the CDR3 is TGTGCCATCAGTGATTCGGAGTTCAATCAGCCCCAGCATTTT. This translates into CAISDSEFNQPQHF.

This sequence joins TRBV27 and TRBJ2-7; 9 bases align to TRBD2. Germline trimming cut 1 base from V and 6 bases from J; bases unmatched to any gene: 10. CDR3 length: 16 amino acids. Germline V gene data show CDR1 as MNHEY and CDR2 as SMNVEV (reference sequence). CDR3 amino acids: CASSLLKLAGSGEQYF. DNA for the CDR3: TGTGCCAGCAGTTTATTGAAGCTAGCGGGATCCGGCGAGCAGTACTTC.

DNA of the CDR3: TGTGCCAGTACCAAAAACCCGGGACTTTCCTACGAGCAGTACTTC. It translates to CASTKNPGLSYEQYF. V gene TRBV19 combines with J gene TRBJ2-7; perhaps TRBD2 as D (6 bases). The V and J ends lost 7 bases and 1 base respectively, with 17 bases between them. Germline CDR1 and CDR2: LNHDA and SQIVND (reference sequence). The CDR3 extends over 15 amino acids. The full variable domain, rest sourced from reference TRBV19 and TRBJ2-7, is DGGITQSPKYLFRKEGQNVTLSCEQNLNHDAMYWYRQDPGQGLRLIYYSQIVNDFQKGDIAEGYSVSREKKESFPLTVTSAQKNPTAFYLCASTKNPGLSYEQYFGPGTRLTVT.

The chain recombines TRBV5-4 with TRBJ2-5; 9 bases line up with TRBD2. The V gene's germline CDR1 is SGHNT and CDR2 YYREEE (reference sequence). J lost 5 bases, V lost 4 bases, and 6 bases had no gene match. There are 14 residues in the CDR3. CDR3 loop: CASSVGLAEETQYF. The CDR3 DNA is TGTGCCAGCAGCGTGGGACTAGCTGAGGAGACCCAGTACTTC. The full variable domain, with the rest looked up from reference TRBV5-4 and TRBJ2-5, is ETGVTQSPTHLIKTRGQQVTLRCSSQSGHNTVSWYQQALGQGPQFIFQYYREEENGRGNFPPRFSGLQFPNYSSELNVNALELDDSALYLCASSVGLAEETQYFGPGTRLLVL.

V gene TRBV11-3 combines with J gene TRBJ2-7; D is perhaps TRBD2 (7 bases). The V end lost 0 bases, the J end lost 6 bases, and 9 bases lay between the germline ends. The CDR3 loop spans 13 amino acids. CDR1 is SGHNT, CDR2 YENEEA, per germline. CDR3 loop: CASSLEGGVEQYF. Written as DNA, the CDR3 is TGTGCCAGCAGCTTAGAAGGGGGGGTCGAGCAGTACTTC. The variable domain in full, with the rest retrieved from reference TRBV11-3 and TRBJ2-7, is EAGVVQSPRYKIIEKKQPVAFWCNPISGHNTLYWYLQNLGQGPELLIRYENEEAVDDSQLPKDRFSAERLKGVDSTLKIQPAELGDSAVYLCASSLEGGVEQYFGPGTRLTVT.

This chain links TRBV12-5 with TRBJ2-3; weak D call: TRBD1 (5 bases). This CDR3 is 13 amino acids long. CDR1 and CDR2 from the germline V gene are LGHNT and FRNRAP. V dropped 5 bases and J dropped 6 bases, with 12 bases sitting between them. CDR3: CASGLQGGDTQYF. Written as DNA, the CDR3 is TGTGCTAGTGGTCTTCAGGGCGGCGATACGCAGTATTTT.

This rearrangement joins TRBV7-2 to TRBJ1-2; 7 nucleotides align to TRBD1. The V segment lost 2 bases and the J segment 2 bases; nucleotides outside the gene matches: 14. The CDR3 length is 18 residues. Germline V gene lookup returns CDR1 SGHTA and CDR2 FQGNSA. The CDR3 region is CASSLTSGTATANYGYTF. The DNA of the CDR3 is TGTGCCAGCAGCTTAACATCCGGGACAGCGACTGCAAACTATGGCTACACCTTC.

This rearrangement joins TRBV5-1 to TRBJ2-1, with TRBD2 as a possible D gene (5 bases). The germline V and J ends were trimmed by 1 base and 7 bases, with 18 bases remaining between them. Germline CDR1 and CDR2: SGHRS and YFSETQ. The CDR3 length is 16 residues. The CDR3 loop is CASSLRRDTRVNEQFF. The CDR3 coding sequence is TGCGCCAGCAGCTTGCGTCGCGACACTAGGGTGAATGAGCAGTTCTTC. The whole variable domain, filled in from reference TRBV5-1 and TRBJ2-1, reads KAGVTQTPRYLIKTRGQQVTLSCSPISGHRSVSWYQQTPGQGLQFLFEYFSETQRNKGNFPGRFSGRQFSNSRSEMNVSTLELGDSALYLCASSLRRDTRVNEQFFGPGTRLTVL.